The 22 T cell receptor beta chains presented below share a single source sample, sequenced in a study of T cells in Graves' hyperthyroidism and ophthalmopathy. It was RNA transcripts that yielded the amplified TCR beta CDR3 regions. When the TCR CDR3 underwent first-round RT-PCR, the HTBI primer set was used. TCRdb reanalysed the multiplex PCR reads using MiXCR and keeps one entry per CDR3 protein. The sample records hundreds of thousands of distinct CDR3 sequences, under 15% being singletons. The sequenced sample consisted of blood. The receptors here all came from a woman between 18 and 29 years old with Graves' hyperthyroidism.

The chain links TRBV19 to TRBJ1-2; D not certain. The CDR3 sequence is 15 residues long. Germline assignment: CDR1 LNHDA and CDR2 SQIVND (reference sequence). Trimming removed 5 bases from V and 0 bases from J, with 13 bases in between. CDR3 DNA: TGTGCCAGTAGTCGTTTGGGAGGCGCTAACTATGGCTACACCTTC. This gives the protein CASSRLGGANYGYTF.

This clonotype came up a few times. The gene calls are TRBV28 and TRBJ2-7; 9 bases fit TRBD1. After removal of 2 bases from V and 3 bases from J, the junction contained 8 bases not matched to a gene. In germline, CDR1 is MDHEN, CDR2 SYDVKM. The CDR3 totals 16 residues. The CDR3 DNA reads TGTGCCAGCAGTTTACCCGGGACAGGGATCGGCTACGAGCAGTACTTC. It is translated as CASSLPGTGIGYEQYF.

At least ten counts were recorded for this clonotype. This chain uses TRBV20-1 with TRBJ2-2, with 8 bases identical to TRBD2. From germline, CDR1 is DFQATT and CDR2 SNEGSKA (reference sequence). This CDR3 is 15 amino acids long. V lost 0 bases, J lost 6 bases, and 6 bases stayed unmatched. The CDR3 bases are TGCAGTGCTAGAGAAGACGGGAGGGCCCCCGGGGAGCTGTTTTTT. Its protein is CSAREDGRAPGELFF.

The V and J genes are TRBV6-5 and TRBJ1-6; 8 bases line up with TRBD1. Germline V gives CDR1 MNHEY, CDR2 SVGAGI. With 2 bases clipped from V and 15 bases from J, the junction kept 6 bases outside the gene matches. This CDR3 region has 13 residues. CDR3 in amino acids: CASSYEQGGSLHF. The CDR3 region has the DNA TGTGCCAGCAGTTACGAACAGGGGGGGAGCCTCCACTTT.

The chain recombines TRBV27 with TRBJ2-3; D gene ambiguous. This CDR3 is built from 16 residues. Germline loops: CDR1 MNHEY, CDR2 SMNVEV (reference sequence). The V end lost 6 bases, the J end lost 2 bases, and 18 bases lay between the germline ends. The CDR3 nucleotides are TGTGCCAGCAGGGCCTCCCAGCTCCCCACCACAGATACGCAGTATTTT. This codes for CASRASQLPTTDTQYF.

This clonotype was seen ten or more times. The chain recombines TRBV7-2 with TRBJ2-3; D may be TRBD2 (6 bases). The CDR3 is 17 residues long. The V and J ends lost 5 bases and 6 bases respectively, with 24 bases between them. Germline loops: CDR1 SGHTA, CDR2 FQGNSA. For the CDR3, the DNA is TGTGCCAGCAGCCACCAAACCGGACTATTCATCAAGGATACGCAGTATTTT. It specifies CASSHQTGLFIKDTQYF.

This clonotype was observed at least ten times. V usage is TRBV5-1 and J usage is TRBJ1-4; weak D call: TRBD1 (5 bases). This CDR3 is built from 17 residues. Germline values: CDR1 SGHRS, CDR2 YFSETQ. V lost 4 bases to trimming and J lost 2 bases, with 18 bases between them. CDR3 amino acids: CASSPSRRGPTNEKLFF. The CDR3 DNA sequence: TGCGCCAGCAGCCCCAGTCGTAGGGGACCGACTAATGAAAAACTGTTTTTT.

This clonotype was observed many times. The chain has TRBV3-1 and TRBJ2-2; TRBD2 agrees at 7 bases. CDR3 size: 18 residues. The V segment lost 4 bases and the J segment 9 bases; nucleotides outside the gene matches: 20. Germline values: CDR1 LGHDT, CDR2 YNNKEL (reference sequence). As DNA, the CDR3 is TGTGCCAGCAGCCTACCCCCTCGATTACTAGCGCCAAGGAGGGAGCTGTTTTTT. This translates into CASSLPPRLLAPRRELFF.

This clonotype came up a few times. The chain employs TRBV7-9 and TRBJ2-1; D is unresolved. With 1 base removed from V and 5 bases from J, the gap between germline ends came to 12 bases. CDR3 length equals 15 residues. CDR1 is SEHNR, CDR2 FQNEAQ, per germline (reference sequence). Here the CDR3 reads CASSLGLSYDNEQFF. CDR3 bases: TGTGCCAGCAGCTTAGGCCTCTCCTACGACAATGAGCAGTTCTTC.

Many counts were recorded for this clonotype. V is TRBV12-3 or TRBV12-4 and J is TRBJ2-1; no clear D gene. The CDR3 runs to 13 residues. With 6 bases removed from V and 8 bases from J, the gap between germline ends came to 14 bases. CDR3 in DNA: TGTGCCAGCAGATATGGAGTGGTCGATGAGCAGTTCTTC. Translated, it gives CASRYGVVDEQFF.

The chain is built from TRBV6-1 and TRBJ1-5; D is ambiguous. The ends were cut back, 5 bases at V and 6 bases at J, with 14 bases in the middle. The CDR3 is made up of 14 amino acids. Germline V CDR1 and CDR2: MNHNS, SASEGT. CDR3 nucleotide sequence: TGTGCCAGCAGTCCACAGATCTCAGGTCAGCCCCAGCATTTT. It specifies CASSPQISGQPQHF.

This clonotype was counted a few times. The J gene is TRBJ1-2, the V gene TRBV20-1; unclear D gene. This CDR3 comprises 11 residues. The germline V gene encodes CDR1 DFQATT and CDR2 SNEGSKA (reference sequence). V was shortened by 4 bases and J by 8 bases, with 11 bases between the two germline ends. CDR3 DNA: TGCAGTGCTAACGGGTTAGAGGGCTACACCTTC. Encoded protein: CSANGLEGYTF.

This clonotype was seen repeatedly, ten times or more. The chain employs TRBV3-1 and TRBJ2-7; 8 bases map to TRBD1. CDR3 length: 15 residues. Germline assignment: CDR1 LGHDT and CDR2 YNNKEL (reference sequence). V lost 4 bases, J lost 2 bases, and 7 bases stayed unmatched. CDR3 bases: TGTGCCAGCAGCCGGACAGGGTCCGCTGCCTACGAGCAGTACTTC. Its translation is CASSRTGSAAYEQYF.

J is TRBJ1-2 and V is TRBV12-3 or TRBV12-4; 11 positions match TRBD1. The ends lost 6 bases at V and 4 bases at J; junction bases unmatched: 4. This CDR3 is built from 14 residues. CDR3 nucleotides: TGTGCCAGCAGGGGACAGGGGGGTAGCTATGGCTACACCTTC. As protein: CASRGQGGSYGYTF.

The rearrangement joins TRBV20-1 to TRBJ1-1, with D unclear. Germline V gene sequence: CDR1 DFQATT, CDR2 SNEGSKA (reference sequence). The CDR3 sequence is 14 residues long. Trimming left V 1 base short and J 1 base short, with 10 bases between. The CDR3 coding sequence is TGCAGTGCTAGAGTACCAGCACAGAACACTGAAGCTTTCTTT. Translating gives CSARVPAQNTEAFF.

This clonotype was recorded at least ten times. The V gene is TRBV6-5, the J gene TRBJ1-5; no clear D gene. The CDR3 spans 14 residues. CDR1 and CDR2 (germline): MNHEY, SVGAGI. V shed 2 bases and J shed 7 bases, with 12 bases lying between them. CDR3 loop: CASSYRVGGQPQHF. The CDR3 DNA reads as TGTGCCAGCAGTTACAGGGTGGGAGGCCAGCCCCAGCATTTT.

This chain uses TRBV27 with TRBJ1-6; D is perhaps TRBD1 (6 bases). Germline V gene sequence: CDR1 MNHEY, CDR2 SMNVEV (reference sequence). The CDR3 is 14 amino acids. V was pared by 8 bases and J by 6 bases, with 14 bases between. Here the CDR3 DNA reads TGTGCCAGCGGCTACACAGGGTTTAATTCACCCCTCCACTTT. Translated, it gives CASGYTGFNSPLHF.

The sample holds a few counts of this clonotype. The genes are TRBV28 and TRBJ2-7; 8 positions match TRBD1. CDR3 length equals 14 residues. V lost 2 bases to trimming and J lost 4 bases; unmatched junction nucleotides: 4. The germline V gene encodes CDR1 MDHEN and CDR2 SYDVKM. CDR3 residues: CASSLQGAFYEQYF. As DNA, the CDR3 is TGTGCCAGCAGTTTACAGGGGGCTTTTTACGAGCAGTACTTC.

This clonotype was recorded at least ten times. This chain joins TRBV28 and TRBJ1-1, with D possibly being TRBD1 (5 bases). V lost 6 bases to trimming and J lost 3 bases, with 11 bases between them. The CDR3 consists of 13 residues. Looked up from germline, CDR1 is MDHEN and CDR2 is SYDVKM. The CDR3 region has the DNA TGTGCCAGCAGGGCAGGGTTCTACACTGAAGCTTTCTTT. Amino acids: CASRAGFYTEAFF.

The rearrangement uses TRBV24-1 and TRBJ1-5; D unresolved. The V gene lost 5 bases and the J gene lost 3 bases, with 10 bases spanning the gap. Germline values: CDR1 KGHDR, CDR2 SFDVKD. The length of the CDR3 is 14 residues. For the CDR3, the DNA is TGTGCCACCAGTGTACACGGCTCCAATCAGCCCCAGCATTTT. This gives the protein CATSVHGSNQPQHF.

The sample holds a few counts of this clonotype. One end of the junction does not line up with germline, which may come from a read error. CDR3 protein: CASRADRGGTF. The CDR3 nucleotides are TGTGCCAGCAGGGCCGACAGGGGGGGGACCTTC. The rearrangement links TRBV2 to TRBJ2-7; 9 positions match TRBD1. The V gene's germline CDR1 is SNHLY and CDR2 FYNNEI. The CDR3 spans 11 residues.

This clonotype was picked up many times. V and J are TRBV2 and TRBJ2-1; no definite D call. The CDR3 is 15 amino acids. Trimming removed 3 bases at V and 9 bases at J, with 18 bases between. Germline assignment: CDR1 SNHLY and CDR2 FYNNEI. This CDR3 is CASSEVLNQRSEQFF. The CDR3 DNA reads TGTGCCAGCAGTGAGGTGTTAAATCAACGATCTGAGCAGTTCTTC.